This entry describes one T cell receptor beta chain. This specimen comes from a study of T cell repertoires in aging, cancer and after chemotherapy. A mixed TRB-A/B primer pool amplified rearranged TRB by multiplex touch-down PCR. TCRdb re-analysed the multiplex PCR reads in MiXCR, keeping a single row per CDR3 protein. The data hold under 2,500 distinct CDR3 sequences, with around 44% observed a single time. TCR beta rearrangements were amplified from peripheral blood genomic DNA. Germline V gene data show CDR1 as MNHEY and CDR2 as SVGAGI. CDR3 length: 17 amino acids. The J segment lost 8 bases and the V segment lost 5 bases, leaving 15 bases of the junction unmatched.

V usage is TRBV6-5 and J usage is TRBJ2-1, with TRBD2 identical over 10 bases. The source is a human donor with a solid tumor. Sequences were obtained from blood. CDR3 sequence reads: CASSQGSSGSLVDEQFF. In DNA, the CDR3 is TGTGCCAGCAGTCAAGGGTCTAGCGGGAGTCTGGTCGATGAGCAGTTCTTC.